The clone carrying this T cell receptor beta chain occurred many times. The target antigen is unknown. Unmatched junction bases numbered 8, after V lost 4 bases and J lost 0 bases. CDR1 SGHRS and CDR2 YFSETQ come from the germline V gene. This CDR3 comprises 16 residues. Synthesis of cDNA was carried out by template-switch 5'RACE. The reaction used 10-nucleotide random UMIs. A single run covered 15-18 subjects with over 200 million TCR-beta sequences. TCRdb reprocessed the 5' RACE reads with MiXCR, giving one entry per CDR3 protein. The data contain about 44,000 distinct CDR3 sequences, over 6% of them singletons. Sorted libraries used about 1 million CD4+ or CD8+ T cells. This specimen comes from a study of neurological immune-mediated disorders. Whole-study results and caveats: Private repertoires in all groups were suggested by the absence of shared CDR3 amino acid sequences among expanded clones across subjects.

Sample: CD4+ T cells from blood. This chain uses TRBV5-1 with TRBJ2-3; 7 bases match TRBD2. This receptor was identified in a woman aged 40-49 years in good health. CDR3 region: CASSLGGTKSTDTQYF. CDR3 bases: TGCGCCAGCAGCCTGGGGGGGACTAAGAGCACAGATACGCAGTATTTT.